This T cell receptor (beta chain) was sequenced in a study of cytomegalovirus exposure and HLA in healthy donors (dated 2017 in TCRdb). In the study overall: An earlier analysis of some 600 of the donors reported 250 to 350 Gb of sequence data and 95 million to 140 million unique TCR beta sequences obtained from roughly 180 million T cells. In an earlier analysis of 550 to 700 of the donors, high-throughput TCR beta sequencing was used to judge whether each TCR beta V gene segment behaved as functional or pseudogenic. The later analysis used no new phenotypic data to find candidate immune exposures, relying instead on TCR beta sequences and their occurrence across donors. Alongside the repertoire data, information on donor age, sex, ethnicity and CMV serostatus was compiled. The T cell repertoires of about 700 subjects were profiled by immunosequencing and related to cytomegalovirus serostatus. The genetic ancestry cluster associated with self-reported Caucasian donors included 81% of the 300 to 400 genotyped donors. Both class I and class II loci were covered by HLA typing, at four-digit resolution. Four to six DR-DQ haplotypes were handled as single units for association and clustering, since linkage in the cohort was strong. The number of donors typed differed by locus, with roughly 620-640 for A, B, C, DRB1 and DQB1, around 500 for DQA1, about 610 for DPA1, and some 440 for DPB1. The aim of the study was to test whether cataloging public T cell receptors could identify signatures of past pathogen exposure. To predict cytomegalovirus infection status, the study brought together high-throughput TCR immunosequencing, statistical association of individual TCRs with disease status, and machine learning. Roughly 300 gigabases of sequencing data and around 85 million unique TCR sequences made up an early release that covered some 640 HLA-typed donors. Besides the first cohort of around 670 subjects, a separate validation cohort made up of some 110 different subjects was used. All discovery cohort repertoires had been generated using a single sequencing platform. To study patterns of TCR occurrence, a later analysis re-analyzed previously published TCR beta repertoires from 666 donors and added high-resolution HLA genotyping. A later genetic analysis used genome-wide SNP genotypes for about three fifths of the roughly 700 donors, treating that subset as a discovery cohort. On average, 235,054 unique TCR beta nucleotide sequences were sequenced per donor among 398 genotyped donors of the cohort, with approximately 18% of those sequences being non-productive.

Here is what the overall study found, with its caveats: In a later analysis, several top co-occurrence clusters were reported to appear linked to parvovirus B19, influenza, CMV and Epstein-Barr virus. A later genetic analysis reported fewer N-insertions in productive TCRs among donors in an Asian-associated ancestry cluster than the 666-donor mean. Presence/absence analyses assumed roughly uniform sequencing depth across donors, an assumption that may not hold. The study gave a list of under 200 TCR beta chains associated with cytomegalovirus. In a later analysis, the rate of TCR association differed among HLA loci, with DRB1 alleles having the most associated TCRs and HLA-C alleles having the fewest. In an earlier analysis of 587 of the donors, most TCR beta V segments appeared in productive rearrangements about 87% or about 30% of the time, broadly matching IMGT annotations. V-gene and J-gene trimming of TCR beta chains was associated with a missense DCLRE1C variant in a later genetic analysis, and the association was replicated in an independent cohort. Specific HLA alleles were associated with over 15,000 TCR beta sequences at a false discovery rate of 0.05 in a later analysis. Linkage disequilibrium might explain the correlated functional status among segregating V segments, but an unknown experimental factor could not be excluded. About 17 rarely observed V segments, including chromosome 9 orphons, were excluded from the earlier analysis of about 600 of the donors because counts were too low. A few of the identified cytomegalovirus-associated TCR beta chains were confirmed in vitro to be specific for cytomegalovirus antigens. It was suggested by the authors that the approach could potentially be generalized to other disease states and immunological phenotypes. The 87-base-pair reads could not distinguish some IMGT-functional V segments, including TRBV6-2 and TRBV6-3, so those segments were excluded. A further reported finding was that TCR beta sequences accurately predicted the HLA-A and HLA-B alleles for most subjects in the first cohort. CMV serostatus was the only immune exposure information available for the cohort. Most CMV-associated TCR beta chains appeared to be HLA-restricted in a later analysis, and the HLA associations seemed to be driven largely by CMV exposure. In both the original and validation cohorts, the classifier was reported to diagnose cytomegalovirus status with high specificity and sensitivity. Only TCR beta chains were sequenced in this cohort, and the absence of alpha or paired-chain data limited detectable features. In a later analysis, HLA-associated TCR beta chains were found to be more clonally expanded and to have lower generation probabilities than equally common non-associated chains. Because HLA typing was unavailable for some donors at each locus, only the typed subset was used in association tests. When HLA alleles, especially DR and DQ, strongly co-occurred, attributing TCR associations to individual alleles was difficult. While some public TCRs were present in many individuals, most TCR sequences turned up only very rarely across donors. A cluster of highly shared sequence variants was judged likely to represent a technical artifact of the sequencing pipeline.

V was cut back by 7 bases and J by 1 base, leaving a gap of 13 bases between them. The CDR3, from cysteine to phenylalanine, totals 14 residues. The entry retains the CDR3 DNA only, 42 bases that are in frame from base 1. From a lookup of the germline V gene (reference sequence), CDR1 and CDR2 are SGHAT and FQDESV. In the case of this clone: Its specific antigen is unknown. No base quality information exists; no much larger clone differs at one position.

The cohort consisted of fewer than 700 healthy bone marrow donors. At the time of sampling, all cohort members were nominally healthy, though unrecorded immune exposures were likely present. The donor tested CMV seropositive and was one of the 289 seropositive cohort members. A peripheral blood sample was collected from each donor, and TCR beta sequencing was performed on peripheral blood mononuclear cells. Genomic DNA was extracted from the blood cell samples with the Qiagen DNeasy Blood Extraction Kit. Libraries were built with the immunoSEQ multiplex PCR assay. For the multiplex PCR, a mixture combining 60 forward primers for TCR Vbeta segments and 13 reverse primers for TCR Jbeta segments was used. A multiplex PCR assay on genomic DNA amplified the CDR3 region of rearranged TCR beta genes. The amplified TCR beta libraries were sequenced on the Illumina HiSeq System as 87-base-pair reads. The paper's data handling went like this. A later analysis tallied roughly 78 million unique TCR beta chains across the approximately 670 repertoires, and approximately 12 million of those chains were shared by two or more donors. A nearest-neighbor algorithm error-corrected the raw reads and collapsed the reads into unique sequences, merging closely related sequences to remove PCR and sequencing errors. Alignment of CDR3 sequences to IMGT reference sequences was used to assign V, D and J gene segments. For a sequence to be retained, at least a six-nucleotide match to both a V gene segment and a J gene segment was required. Rearrangements were called productive when the CDR3 lacked stop codons and stayed in frame with V and J; all others were non-productive. CDR3 was defined by IMGT convention, running from the second conserved V-encoded cysteine to the conserved J-encoded phenylalanine. The earlier analysis of some 540 of the donors excluded any sequence lacking an unambiguous match to a single V gene segment. An earlier analysis of approximately 590 of the donors called V segments functional above 56.7% productive rearrangements and segregating when the between-donor standard deviation exceeded 5%. A statistical classification framework was built for diagnosing cytomegalovirus status from the catalog of TCR beta chain sequences. In a later analysis, TCR nucleotide sequences were compared against IMGT/GENE-DB human TR gene sequences so that V and J genes could be assigned. Using the TCRdist pipeline, a later analysis assigned CDR3 sequences along with most-parsimonious VDJ recombination scenarios. In a later analysis, each TCR beta chain was defined by its CDR3 amino acid sequence together with its V-gene family, and reads lacking a unique V-gene family were excluded. To address suspected cross-contamination and a sequencing artifact, a later analysis removed several hundred highly shared, low-generation-probability nucleotide sequences. For each public chain, a later analysis derived a clonal expansion index from normalized ranks of inferred template counts within each repertoire. In a later analysis, generation probabilities were computed using a VDJ recombination model fitted to out-of-frame rearrangements, and the results were checked against IGoR. Hypergeometric tests were used in a later analysis to score TCR-TCR, TCR-HLA and TCR-CMV co-occurrence, with a repertoire-size bias correction applied to the TCR pairs. False discovery rates were estimated in a later analysis by permuting HLA or CMV assignments 20 times. In a later analysis, co-occurring TCRs were grouped using DBSCAN, and TCRdist sequence similarity was added for clustering within HLA-allele-positive subsets. Repertoires with fewer than 30,000 or more than 120,000 public chains were left out of co-occurrence clustering, as were a few repertoires with anomalous nucleotide sharing. TCRdb holds this immuneACCESS table with in-frame rearrangements only. Some clones are missing; in checked studies, unresolved V genes explain under half, and the rest has no known cause. V and J calls and clone size come straight from that table; D and trimming were deduced from the DNA. The sample table holds over 150,000 clones, of which 70% to 85% were seen once. 3% to 4.5% of the sample is held by the ten biggest clonotypes.

The rearranged segments are TRBV11-1 and TRBJ2-5; TRBD2 could be the D gene, as 5 bases match. This TCR derives from a woman aged 55-70 years in good health and CMV-seropositive. The sample was PBMCs. Here is the DNA: TGTGCCAGCACCAGAGAGGACTTCCAAGAGACCCAGTACTTC. Translated, this is CASTREDFQETQYF.